The 16 T cell receptor beta chains given below trace back to one sample, sequenced in a study of T-cell reconstitution after alpha-beta-depleted transplantation in children. Unique molecular identifiers were incorporated into the prepared TCRbeta library. TCRdb used MiXCR to reprocess the PCR reads, holding one entry per CDR3 protein. Found here are hundreds of thousands of distinct CDR3 sequences, about an eighth of them singletons; the top ten hold about 2.2%. This sample comprised PBMCs, mostly from graft donor cells, obtained 360 days after TCRalphabeta/CD19-depleted stem cell transplant. Source of these receptors: a male patient younger than 18 who had a stem cell transplant for acute myeloid leukemia, so the T cells may come from the graft donor.

This clonotype was observed a handful of times. The V call is TRBV10-3, the J call TRBJ2-1; D possibly corresponds to TRBD2 (5 bases). Germline CDR1 ENHRY, CDR2 SYGVKD. This CDR3 has 12 amino acids. Trimming took off 4 bases at V and 4 bases at J, with 5 bases between the two ends. The CDR3 bases are TGTGCCATCAGTGCGGGGTACAATGAGCAGTTCTTC. Translating gives CAISAGYNEQFF.

The table lists this clonotype with many counts. V usage is TRBV9 and J usage is TRBJ2-3; 8 bases map to TRBD2. V gave up 4 bases and J gave up 1 base; unmatched junction bases: 8. Per the germline V gene, CDR1 is SGDLS and CDR2 is YYNGEE. The CDR3 covers 16 residues. In DNA, the CDR3 is TGTGCCAGCAGCTTTTCCGGGACTAGGGGCACAGATACGCAGTATTTT. It translates to CASSFSGTRGTDTQYF.

This clonotype was counted many times. J is TRBJ2-3 and V is TRBV29-1; unclear D gene. The CDR3 is 11 amino acids. Between the trimmed V and J ends, which lost 7 bases and 4 bases, there was a span of 9 bases. Germline loops: CDR1 SQVTM, CDR2 ANQGSEA. Here the CDR3 reads CSASTADTQYF. Here the CDR3 DNA reads TGCAGCGCTTCGACTGCAGATACGCAGTATTTT.

This clonotype has a handful of counts. The genes are TRBV29-1 and TRBJ1-5; tentative D call: TRBD1 (5 bases). CDR1 is SQVTM, CDR2 ANQGSEA, per germline. Trimming took off 4 bases at V and 5 bases at J, with 12 bases between the two ends. The CDR3 loop spans 13 amino acids. CDR3 sequence (DNA): TGCAGCGTTGCAGGGCCAGTGGATCAGCCCCAGCATTTT. Translation gives CSVAGPVDQPQHF.

J is TRBJ2-4 and V is TRBV20-1; 9 bases match TRBD2. V lost 3 bases, J lost 4 bases, and 10 bases stayed unmatched. Germline-derived CDR1 and CDR2 are DFQATT and SNEGSKA (reference sequence). CDR3 length: 16 amino acids. The CDR3 sequence: CSASPLAGQSKNIQYF. CDR3 bases: TGCAGTGCTAGTCCCCTAGCGGGACAGTCAAAAAACATTCAGTACTTC.

The sample holds many counts of this clonotype. For the CDR3, the DNA is TGCAGCGTTCGGTGGGAGGGTACCGGGGAGCTGTTTTTT. Its protein product is CSVRWEGTGELFF. The rearrangement uses TRBV29-1 and TRBJ2-2; 7 bases agree with TRBD2. After removal of 5 bases from V and 5 bases from J, the junction contained 5 bases not matched to a gene. The CDR3 length is 13 residues. Germline CDR1 and CDR2: SQVTM and ANQGSEA.

This clonotype was recorded a few times. This chain links TRBV5-1 with TRBJ2-2; D gene uncertain. Between the trimmed V and J ends, which lost 3 bases and 7 bases, there was a span of 13 bases. This CDR3 contains 14 residues. Looked up from germline, CDR1 is SGHRS and CDR2 is YFSETQ. CDR3 sequence: CASSSSIVGGELFF. CDR3 bases: TGCGCCAGCAGCTCTTCGATTGTAGGCGGGGAGCTGTTTTTT.

This chain connects TRBV6-4 to TRBJ2-1, with D possibly being TRBD1 (5 bases). With 4 bases removed from V and 10 bases from J, the gap between germline ends came to 17 bases. The germline V gene encodes CDR1 MRHNA and CDR2 SNTAGT. The CDR3 length is 14 residues. The CDR3 nucleotides read TGTGCCAGCAGTGGGGGCGGAATACCAACAGAGCAGTTCTTC. Translated: CASSGGGIPTEQFF.

This clonotype was picked up a small number of times. The chain links TRBV20-1 to TRBJ2-7; 11 nucleotides line up with TRBD2. The CDR3 totals 17 residues. Trimming cost V 6 bases and J 1 base; bases outside gene matches: 14. In germline, CDR1 is DFQATT, CDR2 SNEGSKA (reference sequence). CDR3 region: CSADRHYGTSGSYEQYF. The CDR3 region has the DNA TGCAGTGCGGACAGGCATTACGGGACTAGCGGTTCCTACGAGCAGTACTTC.

This clonotype was seen more than once but under ten times. The gene calls are TRBV13 and TRBJ1-2, with 7 positions matching TRBD1. The CDR3 extends over 15 amino acids. CDR1 and CDR2 from the germline V gene are PRHDT and FYEKMQ (reference sequence). The V gene end was trimmed by 5 bases and the J gene end by 7 bases; junction bases not matched to a gene: 13. In DNA, the CDR3 is TGTGCCAGCAGCGTAAGACAGGGTGGGAAGCGTGGCTACACCTTC. Translated, it gives CASSVRQGGKRGYTF.

This clonotype was detected many times. The chain combines TRBV28 with TRBJ2-2, with 7 bases aligning to TRBD2. The CDR3 consists of 15 residues. The trim removed 5 bases at V and 5 bases at J, leaving 8 bases unmatched. Germline CDR1 and CDR2: MDHEN and SYDVKM. CDR3 loop: CASSPTGEGTGELFF. In DNA, the CDR3 is TGTGCCAGCAGTCCGACGGGGGAGGGGACCGGGGAGCTGTTTTTT.

The table lists this clonotype with a few counts. This chain joins TRBV28 and TRBJ2-7; 9 nucleotides align to TRBD1. The J segment lost 2 bases and the V segment lost 3 bases, leaving 8 bases of the junction unmatched. Germline CDR1 is MDHEN and CDR2 is SYDVKM. The CDR3 length is 16 residues. The CDR3 DNA is TGTGCCAGCAGTTTCCCTCGGACAGGGGTCCCCTACGAGCAGTACTTC. Residues: CASSFPRTGVPYEQYF.

This clonotype was recorded a few times. The chain recombines TRBV6-5 with TRBJ2-7; a possible D gene is TRBD1 (5 bases). The CDR3 totals 17 residues. V lost 0 bases to trimming and J lost 1 base, with 16 bases between them. Germline assignment: CDR1 MNHEY and CDR2 SVGAGI. This chain's CDR3 is CASSYSVLRGHSYEQYF. CDR3 coding DNA: TGTGCCAGCAGTTACTCGGTCCTGAGAGGACATTCCTACGAGCAGTACTTC.

This chain uses TRBV11-1 with TRBJ2-1; possibly TRBD2 for D (6 bases). With 5 bases removed from V and 7 bases from J, the gap between germline ends came to 21 bases. The germline CDR1 and CDR2 sequences are SGHAT and FQDESV (reference sequence). The CDR3 has 16 amino acids. The CDR3 spells CASSLTGTQSGNEQFF. Here the CDR3 DNA reads TGTGCCAGCAGCCTGACCGGGACTCAATCTGGAAATGAGCAGTTCTTC. The full variable domain, rest sourced from reference TRBV11-1 and TRBJ2-1, is EAEVAQSPRYKITEKSQAVAFWCDPISGHATLYWYRQILGQGPELLVQFQDESVVDDSQLPKDRFSAERLKGVDSTLKIQPAELGDSAMYLCASSLTGTQSGNEQFFGPGTRLTVL.

This clonotype was seen more than once but under ten times. This chain connects TRBV29-1 to TRBJ2-7, with D possibly matching TRBD1 (5 bases). CDR3 length: 12 amino acids. V dropped 6 bases and J dropped 6 bases, with 15 bases sitting between them. CDR1 is SQVTM, CDR2 ANQGSEA, per germline. The CDR3 loop is CSVVQETGEQYF. DNA of the CDR3: TGCAGCGTAGTACAAGAAACAGGCGAGCAGTACTTC.

This clonotype was counted at least ten times. V and J are TRBV27 and TRBJ2-7, with D possibly TRBD1 on 6 matching bases. Trimming removed 5 bases from V and 2 bases from J, with 13 bases in between. Germline V gene sequence: CDR1 MNHEY, CDR2 SMNVEV (reference sequence). The CDR3 sequence is 14 residues long. This CDR3 is CASSGRDTPYEQYF. CDR3 bases: TGTGCCAGCAGTGGCAGGGACACTCCCTACGAGCAGTACTTC.